The clone carrying this T cell receptor (beta chain) has a handful of counts. The CDR3 is 14 residues long. V was clipped by 0 bases and J by 4 bases, with 10 bases between them. CDR1 SGHRS and CDR2 YFSETQ come from the germline V gene. The sample comes from a study of cytomegalovirus exposure and HLA in healthy donors. It was with 60 Vbeta and 13 Jbeta primers that the PCR ran. TCRdb's table, derived via immunoSEQ multiplex PCR, lists solely in-frame clones and lacks some. The table lists 100,000 to 150,000 clones, about three quarters of them singletons, with 3% to 4.5% in the top ten. The rearrangement joins TRBV5-1 to TRBJ1-2; D is unclear. Sequenced sample: PBMCs. The TCR sequence derives from a man between 25 and 39 years old in good health and CMV-seronegative. The CDR3 sequence is CASSLVTESYGYTF. For the CDR3, the DNA is TGCGCCAGCAGCTTGGTCACCGAGAGCTATGGCTACACCTTC.